This T cell receptor beta chain was captured by sequencing in a study of patients and donors after allogeneic stem cell transplantation. A single record per CDR3 protein comes from TCRdb applying MiXCR to the RT-PCR reads. Among about a million distinct CDR3 sequences, 15% to 20% were seen once, and the ten largest hold around 6%. This CDR3 spans 14 amino acids. This sequence joins TRBV21-1 and TRBJ2-3; the table names TRBD1, a call not compared with the DNA. TRBV21-1 is a documented pseudogene. The TCR was taken from a human donor who was either an allogeneic HSCT recipient or a stem cell or donor lymphocyte infusion donor (not recorded which). It is not recorded whose cells these are; they may come from a transplant donor. Material for sequencing was blood, either unsorted or a sorted T cell fraction (not recorded which). CDR3 region: CASSKGERADTQYF. The CDR3, as DNA: TGTGCCAGCAGCAAGGGGGAAAGGGCAGATACGCAGTATTTT.